The entry below gives a single T cell receptor (beta chain) sequence along with its context. The junction departs from germline at one end; a sequencing error may be responsible. This sample is drawn from a study of spatial heterogeneity in lung cancer. Time point meaning: blood at routine non-recurrence follow-up after resection. Sequencing was performed on whole RNA extracted from tumor and nontumor lung tissue, or from frozen PBMC, and the material was left unsorted. The CDR3 length is 14 residues. Germline values: CDR1 MGHRA, CDR2 YSYEKL. Each CDR3 protein gets one entry after TCRdb re-called the 5' RACE reads with MiXCR. The sample lists approximately 56,000 distinct CDR3 sequences; 6.5% to 7.5% were seen once.

This TCR derives from a female donor with early-stage non-small cell lung cancer. The V call is TRBV4-1, the J call TRBJ1-1; no clear D gene. Sample: PBMCs, taken at follow-up. As DNA, the CDR3 is TGCGCCAGCAGCCAAGCGGAGGGTTACACTGAAGATTTCTTT. Translation: CASSQAEGYTEDFF.